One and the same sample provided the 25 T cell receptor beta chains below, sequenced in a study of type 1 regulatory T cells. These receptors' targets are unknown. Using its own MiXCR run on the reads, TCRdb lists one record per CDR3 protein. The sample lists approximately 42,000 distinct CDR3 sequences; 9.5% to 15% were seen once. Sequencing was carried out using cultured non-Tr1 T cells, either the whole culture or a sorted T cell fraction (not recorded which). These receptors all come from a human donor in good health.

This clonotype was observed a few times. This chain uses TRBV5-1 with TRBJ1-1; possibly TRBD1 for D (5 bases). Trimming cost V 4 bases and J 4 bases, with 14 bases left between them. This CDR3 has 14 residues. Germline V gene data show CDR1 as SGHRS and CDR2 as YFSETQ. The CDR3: CASSPGRAVTEAFF. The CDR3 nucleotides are TGCGCCAGCAGCCCTGGCAGGGCGGTCACTGAAGCTTTCTTT.

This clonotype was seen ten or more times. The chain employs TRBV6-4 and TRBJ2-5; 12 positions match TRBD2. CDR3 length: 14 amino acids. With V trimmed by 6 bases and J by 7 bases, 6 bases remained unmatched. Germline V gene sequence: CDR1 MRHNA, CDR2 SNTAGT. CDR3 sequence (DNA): TGTGCCAGCAGCCGGACTAGCGGGACTGGGACCCAGTACTTC. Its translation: CASSRTSGTGTQYF.

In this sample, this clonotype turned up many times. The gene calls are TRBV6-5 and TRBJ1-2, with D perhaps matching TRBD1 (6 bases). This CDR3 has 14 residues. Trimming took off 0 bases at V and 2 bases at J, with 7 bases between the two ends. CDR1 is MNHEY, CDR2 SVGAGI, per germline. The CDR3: CASSYSGQNYGYTF. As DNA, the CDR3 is TGTGCCAGCAGTTACTCGGGACAAAACTATGGCTACACCTTC.

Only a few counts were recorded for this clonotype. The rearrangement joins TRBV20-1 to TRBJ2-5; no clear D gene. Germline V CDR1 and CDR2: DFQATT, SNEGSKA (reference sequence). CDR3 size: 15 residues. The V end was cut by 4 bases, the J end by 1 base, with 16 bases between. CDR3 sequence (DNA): TGCAGTGCTAATGAGCCGATGGCGGCCCAAGAGACCCAGTACTTC. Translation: CSANEPMAAQETQYF.

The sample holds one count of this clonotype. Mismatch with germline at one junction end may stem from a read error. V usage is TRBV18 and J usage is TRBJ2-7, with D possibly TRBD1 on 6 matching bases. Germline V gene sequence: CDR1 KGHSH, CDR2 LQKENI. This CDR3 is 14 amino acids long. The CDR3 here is CASSRLQGPYDQYF. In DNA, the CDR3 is TGTGCCAGCTCACGCTTACAGGGACCCTACGATCAGTACTTC.

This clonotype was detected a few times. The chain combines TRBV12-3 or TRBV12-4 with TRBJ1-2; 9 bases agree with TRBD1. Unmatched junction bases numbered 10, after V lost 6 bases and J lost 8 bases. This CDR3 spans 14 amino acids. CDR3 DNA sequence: TGTGCCAGCAGGCCGGTCGGGACAGGGAAAGGCTACACCTTC. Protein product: CASRPVGTGKGYTF.

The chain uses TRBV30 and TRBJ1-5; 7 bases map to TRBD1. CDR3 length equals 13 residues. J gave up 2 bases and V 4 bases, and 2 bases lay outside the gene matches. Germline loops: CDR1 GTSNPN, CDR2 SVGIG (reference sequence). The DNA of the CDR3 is TGTGCCTGGACTCAGGGGGGCAATCAGCCCCAGCATTTT. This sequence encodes CAWTQGGNQPQHF.

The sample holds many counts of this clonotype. Here the CDR3 reads CASSRVPQYIQETQYF. The CDR3 region has the DNA TGTGCCAGCAGCCGTGTCCCTCAGTATATCCAAGAGACCCAGTACTTC. The chain carries TRBV7-2 and TRBJ2-5; no clear D. The CDR3 spans 16 residues. V was cut by 5 bases and J by 1 base, with 17 bases left in between. Germline values: CDR1 SGHTA, CDR2 FQGNSA.

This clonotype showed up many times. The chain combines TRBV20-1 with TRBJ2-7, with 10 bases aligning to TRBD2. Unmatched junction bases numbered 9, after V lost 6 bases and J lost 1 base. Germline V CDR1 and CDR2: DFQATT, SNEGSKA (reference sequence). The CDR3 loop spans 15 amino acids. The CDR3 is CSAPISGRVSYEQYF. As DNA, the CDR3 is TGCAGTGCCCCCATCAGCGGGAGGGTTTCCTACGAGCAGTACTTC.

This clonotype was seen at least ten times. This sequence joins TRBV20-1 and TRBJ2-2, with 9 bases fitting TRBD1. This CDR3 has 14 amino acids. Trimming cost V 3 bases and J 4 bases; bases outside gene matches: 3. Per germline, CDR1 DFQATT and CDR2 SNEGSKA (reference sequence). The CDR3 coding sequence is TGCAGTGCTAGGGGGACAGGGCCCACCGGGGAGCTGTTTTTT. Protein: CSARGTGPTGELFF.

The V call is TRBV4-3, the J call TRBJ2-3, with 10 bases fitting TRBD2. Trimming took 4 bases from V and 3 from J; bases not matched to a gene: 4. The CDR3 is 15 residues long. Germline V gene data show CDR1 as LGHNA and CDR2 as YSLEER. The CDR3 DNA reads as TGCGCCAGCAGCCCCGGACTAGCGGAGACAGATACGCAGTATTTT. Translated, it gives CASSPGLAETDTQYF.

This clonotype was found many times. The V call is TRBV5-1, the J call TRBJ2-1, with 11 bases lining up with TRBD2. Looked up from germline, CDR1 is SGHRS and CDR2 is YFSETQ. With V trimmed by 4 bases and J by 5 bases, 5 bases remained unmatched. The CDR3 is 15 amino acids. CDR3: CASSDGTSGHNEQFF. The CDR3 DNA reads TGCGCCAGCAGCGATGGGACTAGCGGCCACAATGAGCAGTTCTTC.

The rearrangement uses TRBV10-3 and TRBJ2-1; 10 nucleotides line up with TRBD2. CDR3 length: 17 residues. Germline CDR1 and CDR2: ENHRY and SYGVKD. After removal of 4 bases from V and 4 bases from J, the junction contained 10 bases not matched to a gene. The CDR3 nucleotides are TGTGCCATCAGTGGGCCCCGGACTAGCGGAAATTACAATGAGCAGTTCTTC. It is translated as CAISGPRTSGNYNEQFF.

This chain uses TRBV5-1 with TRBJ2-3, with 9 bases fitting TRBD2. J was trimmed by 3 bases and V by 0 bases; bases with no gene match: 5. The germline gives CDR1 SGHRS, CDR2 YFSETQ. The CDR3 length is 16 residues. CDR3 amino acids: CASSLAGAGGTDTQYF. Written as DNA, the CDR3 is TGCGCCAGCAGCTTGGCCGGAGCGGGAGGAACAGATACGCAGTATTTT.

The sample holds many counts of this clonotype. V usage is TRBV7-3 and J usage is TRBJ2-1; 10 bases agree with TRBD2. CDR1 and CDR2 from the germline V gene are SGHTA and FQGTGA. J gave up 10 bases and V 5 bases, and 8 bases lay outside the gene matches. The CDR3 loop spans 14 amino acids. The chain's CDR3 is CASSPLAGESEQFF. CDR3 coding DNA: TGTGCCAGCAGCCCTCTAGCGGGAGAAAGCGAGCAGTTCTTC.

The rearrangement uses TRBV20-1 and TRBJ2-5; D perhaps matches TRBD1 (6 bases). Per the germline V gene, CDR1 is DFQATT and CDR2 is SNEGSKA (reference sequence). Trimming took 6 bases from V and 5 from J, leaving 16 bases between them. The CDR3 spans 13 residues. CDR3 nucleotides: TGCAGTGCAGAACAGGGCGGGTTGGAGACCCAGTACTTC. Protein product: CSAEQGGLETQYF.

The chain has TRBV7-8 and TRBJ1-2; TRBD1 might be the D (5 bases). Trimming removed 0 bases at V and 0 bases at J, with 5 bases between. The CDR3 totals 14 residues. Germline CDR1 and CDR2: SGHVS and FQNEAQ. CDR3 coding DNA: TGTGCCAGCAGCTTAGCGGGGGCTAACTATGGCTACACCTTC. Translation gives CASSLAGANYGYTF.

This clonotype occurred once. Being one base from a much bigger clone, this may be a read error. This CDR3 reads CASSSRDRPHEQYF. CDR3 sequence (DNA): TGTGCCAGCAGCTCCCGGGACAGGCCCCACGAGCAGTACTTC. V and J are TRBV5-4 and TRBJ2-7; 8 nucleotides match TRBD1. There are 14 residues in the CDR3. V was pared by 3 bases and J by 5 bases, with 7 bases of the junction left unmatched. Per germline, CDR1 SGHNT and CDR2 YYREEE (reference sequence). Using reference TRBV5-4 and TRBJ2-7 for the parts outside the CDR3, the full variable domain is ETGVTQSPTHLIKTRGQQVTLRCSSQSGHNTVSWYQQALGQGPQFIFQYYREEENGRGNFPPRFSGLQFPNYSSELNVNALELDDSALYLCASSSRDRPHEQYFGPGTRLTVT.

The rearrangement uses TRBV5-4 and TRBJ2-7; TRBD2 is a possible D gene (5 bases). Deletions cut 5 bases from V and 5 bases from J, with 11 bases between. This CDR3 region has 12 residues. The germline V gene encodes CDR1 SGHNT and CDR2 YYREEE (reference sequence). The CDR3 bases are TGTGCCAGCAGTCGGACTCCCAACGAGCAGTACTTC. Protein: CASSRTPNEQYF.

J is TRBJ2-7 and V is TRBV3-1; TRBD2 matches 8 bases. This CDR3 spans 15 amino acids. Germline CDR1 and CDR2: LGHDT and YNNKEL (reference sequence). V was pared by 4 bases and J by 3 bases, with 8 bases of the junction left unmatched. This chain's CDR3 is CASSRKRELIYEQYF. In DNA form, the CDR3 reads TGTGCCAGCAGCCGAAAGCGGGAGTTAATCTACGAGCAGTACTTC.

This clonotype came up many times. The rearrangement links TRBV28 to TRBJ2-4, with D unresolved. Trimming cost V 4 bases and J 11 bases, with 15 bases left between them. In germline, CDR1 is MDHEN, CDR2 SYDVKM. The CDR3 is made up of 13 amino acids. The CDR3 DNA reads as TGTGCCAGCAGTTCCGGGCCCAAGGTCGTTCAGTACTTC. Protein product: CASSSGPKVVQYF.

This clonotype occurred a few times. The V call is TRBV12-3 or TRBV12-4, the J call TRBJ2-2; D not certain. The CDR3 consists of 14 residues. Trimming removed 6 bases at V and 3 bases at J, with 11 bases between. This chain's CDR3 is CASRQPGYTGELFF. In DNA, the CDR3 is TGTGCCAGCAGGCAGCCCGGGTACACCGGGGAGCTGTTTTTT.

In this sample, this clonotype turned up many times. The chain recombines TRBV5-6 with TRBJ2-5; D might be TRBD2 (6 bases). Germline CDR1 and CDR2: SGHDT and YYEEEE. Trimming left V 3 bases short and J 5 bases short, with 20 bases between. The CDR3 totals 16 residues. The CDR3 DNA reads TGTGCCAGCAGCTCCCCTAGGCGGGAACTGCTGGAGACCCAGTACTTC. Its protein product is CASSSPRRELLETQYF.

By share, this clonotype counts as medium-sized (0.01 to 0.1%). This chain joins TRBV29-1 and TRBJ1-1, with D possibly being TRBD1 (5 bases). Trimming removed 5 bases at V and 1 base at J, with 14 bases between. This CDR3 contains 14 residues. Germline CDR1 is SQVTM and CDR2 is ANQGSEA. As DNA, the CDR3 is TGCAGCGTTATTAGAGGAGGGGAGAACACTGAAGCTTTCTTT. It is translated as CSVIRGGENTEAFF.

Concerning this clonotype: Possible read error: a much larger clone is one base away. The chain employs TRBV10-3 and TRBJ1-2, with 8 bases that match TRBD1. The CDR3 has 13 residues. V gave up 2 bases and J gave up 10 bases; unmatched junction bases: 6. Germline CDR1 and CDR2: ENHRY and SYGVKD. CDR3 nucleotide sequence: TGTGCCATCAGTGAGGGGGACAGGAGGTACTACACCTTC. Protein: CAISEGDRRYYTF.